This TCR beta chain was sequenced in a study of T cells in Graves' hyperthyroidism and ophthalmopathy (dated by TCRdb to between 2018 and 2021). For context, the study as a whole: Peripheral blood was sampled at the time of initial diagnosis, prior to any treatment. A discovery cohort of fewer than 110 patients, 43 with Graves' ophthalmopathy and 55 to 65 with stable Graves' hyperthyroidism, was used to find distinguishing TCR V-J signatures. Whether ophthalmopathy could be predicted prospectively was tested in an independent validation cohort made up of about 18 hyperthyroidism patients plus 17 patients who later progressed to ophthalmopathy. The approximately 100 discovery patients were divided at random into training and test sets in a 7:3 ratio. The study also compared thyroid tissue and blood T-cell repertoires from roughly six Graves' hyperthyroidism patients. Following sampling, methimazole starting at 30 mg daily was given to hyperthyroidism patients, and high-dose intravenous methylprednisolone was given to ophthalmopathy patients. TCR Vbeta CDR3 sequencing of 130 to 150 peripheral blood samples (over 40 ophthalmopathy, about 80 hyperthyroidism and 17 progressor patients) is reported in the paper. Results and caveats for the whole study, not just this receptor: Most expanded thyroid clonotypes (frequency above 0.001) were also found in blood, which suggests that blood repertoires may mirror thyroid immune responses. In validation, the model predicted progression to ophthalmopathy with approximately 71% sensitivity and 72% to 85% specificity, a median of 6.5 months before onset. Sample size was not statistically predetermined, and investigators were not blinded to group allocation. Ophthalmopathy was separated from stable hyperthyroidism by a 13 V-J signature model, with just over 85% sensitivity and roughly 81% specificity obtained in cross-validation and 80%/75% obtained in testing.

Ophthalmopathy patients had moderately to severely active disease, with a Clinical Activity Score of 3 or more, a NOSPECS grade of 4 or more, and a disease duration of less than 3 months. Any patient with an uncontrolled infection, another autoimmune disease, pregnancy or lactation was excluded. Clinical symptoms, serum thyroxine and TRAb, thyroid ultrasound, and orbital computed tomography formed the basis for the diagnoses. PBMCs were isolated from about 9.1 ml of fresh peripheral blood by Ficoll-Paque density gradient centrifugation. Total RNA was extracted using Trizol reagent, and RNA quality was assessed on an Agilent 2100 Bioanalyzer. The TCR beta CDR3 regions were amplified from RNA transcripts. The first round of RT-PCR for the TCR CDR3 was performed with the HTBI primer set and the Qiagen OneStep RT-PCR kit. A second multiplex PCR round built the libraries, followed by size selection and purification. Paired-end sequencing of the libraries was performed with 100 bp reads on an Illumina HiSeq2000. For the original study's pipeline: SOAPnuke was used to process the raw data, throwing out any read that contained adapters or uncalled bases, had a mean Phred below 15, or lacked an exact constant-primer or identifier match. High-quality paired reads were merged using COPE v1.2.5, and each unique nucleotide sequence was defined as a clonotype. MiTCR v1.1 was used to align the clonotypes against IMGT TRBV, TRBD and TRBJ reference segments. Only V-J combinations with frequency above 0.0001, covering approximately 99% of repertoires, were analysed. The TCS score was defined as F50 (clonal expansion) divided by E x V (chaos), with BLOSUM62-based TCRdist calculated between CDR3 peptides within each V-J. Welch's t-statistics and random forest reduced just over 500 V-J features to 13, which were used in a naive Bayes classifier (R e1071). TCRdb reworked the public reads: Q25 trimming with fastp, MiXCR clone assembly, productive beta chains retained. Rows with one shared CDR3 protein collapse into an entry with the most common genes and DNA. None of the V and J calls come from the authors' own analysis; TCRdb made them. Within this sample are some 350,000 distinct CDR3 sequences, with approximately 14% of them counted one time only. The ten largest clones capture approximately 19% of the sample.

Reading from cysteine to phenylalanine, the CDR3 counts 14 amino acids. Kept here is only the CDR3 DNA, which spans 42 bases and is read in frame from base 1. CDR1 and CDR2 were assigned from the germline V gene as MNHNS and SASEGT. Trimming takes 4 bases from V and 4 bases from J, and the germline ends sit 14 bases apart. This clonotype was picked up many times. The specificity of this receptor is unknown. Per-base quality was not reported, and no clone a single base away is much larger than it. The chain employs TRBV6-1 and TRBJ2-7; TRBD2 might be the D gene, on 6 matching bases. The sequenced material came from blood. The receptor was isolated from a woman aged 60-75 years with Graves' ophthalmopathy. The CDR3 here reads CASSARDLSYEQYF. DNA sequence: TGTGCCAGCAGTGCCCGGGACTTGTCTTACGAGCAGTACTTC.